The 18 T cell receptor beta chains in this list originate from one sample, sequenced in a study of T cell repertoires in cytomegalovirus infection. Each CDR3 protein gets one entry after TCRdb re-called the reads with MiXCR. The table has some 560,000 distinct CDR3 sequences, 35% to 50% seen once. These receptors lack a known antigen. The sequences come from cultured PBMCs, collected from culture after CMV antigen stimulation. The source is a human donor in good health (CMV status not recorded). Some clones in this sample may be carry-over from other donors' samples.

This clonotype was seen a few times. The rearrangement joins TRBV7-7 to TRBJ1-5; D unclear. Germline V gene data show CDR1 as SSHAT and CDR2 as FNYEAQ (reference sequence). This CDR3 is 18 amino acids long. V was clipped by 1 base and J by 1 base, with 17 bases between them. The CDR3 sequence is CASSLGTTGYSSNQPQHF. Here the CDR3 DNA reads TGTGCCAGCAGCTTAGGAACAACGGGATACTCGAGCAATCAGCCCCAGCATTTT.

The chain uses TRBV2 and TRBJ2-5; no clear D gene. The CDR3 loop spans 14 amino acids. Germline lookup yields CDR1 SNHLY and CDR2 FYNNEI. V lost 10 bases to trimming and J lost 5 bases, with 20 bases between them. CDR3 in DNA: TGTGCCACCCTCCGGTCTGGTTCGGAGGAGACCCAGTACTTC. This sequence encodes CATLRSGSEETQYF.

The DNA of the CDR3 is TGTGCCAGCAGCAACCCCGGACAGGGTTGGTCAAACTATGGCTACACCTTC. Translating gives CASSNPGQGWSNYGYTF. V and J are TRBV7-2 and TRBJ1-2; 8 bases fit TRBD1. This CDR3 comprises 17 residues. Germline assignment: CDR1 SGHTA and CDR2 FQGNSA. J was trimmed by 2 bases and V by 5 bases; bases with no gene match: 13.

This clonotype occurred a few times. The J gene is TRBJ2-3, the V gene TRBV12-3 or TRBV12-4, with 8 bases that match TRBD2. There are 16 residues in the CDR3. V lost 7 bases, J lost 0 bases, and 9 bases stayed unmatched. The CDR3 loop is CASTAGGSPSTDTQYF. The CDR3 DNA is TGTGCCAGCACCGCGGGAGGCTCCCCTAGCACAGATACGCAGTATTTT.

The rearrangement uses TRBV27 and TRBJ2-1; D may be TRBD1 (5 bases). Germline CDR1 MNHEY, CDR2 SMNVEV (reference sequence). The CDR3 extends over 14 amino acids. Trimming cost V 4 bases and J 6 bases, with 13 bases left between them. In nucleotides, the CDR3 is TGTGCCAGCAGTTCGTCGGACAAGAGCAATGAGCAGTTCTTC. This encodes CASSSSDKSNEQFF.

The chain employs TRBV12-3 or TRBV12-4 and TRBJ2-2; D possibly corresponds to TRBD2 (6 bases). The CDR3 consists of 18 residues. Between the trimmed V and J ends, which lost 5 bases and 6 bases, there was a span of 25 bases. DNA for the CDR3: TGTGCCAGCAGTAGCCCTTTGGCGGAGGGGAAAGACTCCGGGGAGCTGTTTTTT. It is translated as CASSSPLAEGKDSGELFF.

The J gene is TRBJ2-7, the V gene TRBV6-6, with 8 bases fitting TRBD1. Germline V lookup: CDR1 MNHNY, CDR2 SVGAGI (reference sequence). Trimming took 5 bases from V and 0 from J; bases not matched to a gene: 3. CDR3 size: 14 residues. CDR3 sequence: CASSLDRDSYEQYF. Written as DNA, the CDR3 is TGTGCCAGCAGTCTGGACAGGGACTCCTACGAGCAGTACTTC.

This sequence joins TRBV12-3 or TRBV12-4 and TRBJ2-3, with a weak D call TRBD2 (5 bases). This CDR3 is built from 16 residues. Trimming removed 4 bases at V and 2 bases at J, with 16 bases between. The CDR3 sequence is CASSSDYSSNTDTQYF. The CDR3 nucleotides are TGTGCCAGCAGTTCCGACTACTCGAGTAACACAGATACGCAGTATTTT.

The rearrangement joins TRBV2 to TRBJ1-4; no clear D. The CDR3 totals 10 residues. From germline, CDR1 is SNHLY and CDR2 FYNNEI. Trimming left V 6 bases short and J 16 bases short, with 12 bases between. CDR3 bases: TGTGCCAGCAGGGCCAACCGGAAGTTTTTT. Its translation: CASRANRKFF. The full variable domain, with the rest looked up from reference TRBV2 and TRBJ1-4, is EPEVTQTPSHQVTQMGQEVILRCVPISNHLYFYWYRQILGQKVEFLVSFYNNEISEKSEIFDDQFSVERPDGSNFTLKIRSTKLEDSAMYFCASRANRKFFGSGTQLSVL.

This clonotype was seen only a few times. This chain connects TRBV7-2 to TRBJ2-5; possibly TRBD2 for D (6 bases). This CDR3 spans 14 amino acids. V lost 0 bases and J 5 bases, leaving 10 bases between the germline ends. CDR1 and CDR2 from the germline V gene are SGHTA and FQGNSA. The CDR3, as DNA: TGTGCCAGCAGCTTAGCGCCGGGGGTGGAGACCCAGTACTTC. It yields the protein CASSLAPGVETQYF.

This clonotype was detected only a few times. The chain joins TRBV12-3 or TRBV12-4 to TRBJ1-6; TRBD1 matches at 7 bases. V lost 5 bases, J lost 7 bases, and 5 bases stayed unmatched. This CDR3 comprises 14 residues. CDR3 nucleotides: TGTGCCAGCAGTCCGTGGACAGGCAATTCACCCCTCCACTTT. It encodes CASSPWTGNSPLHF.

There are a few counts of this clonotype. The J gene is TRBJ2-7, the V gene TRBV11-2; D remains ambiguous. This CDR3 contains 14 residues. Between the trimmed V and J ends, which lost 5 bases and 2 bases, there was a span of 13 bases. The germline V gene has CDR1 SGHAT and CDR2 FQNNGV. The CDR3 loop reads CASSRRRETYEQYF. CDR3 nucleotide sequence: TGTGCCAGCAGCCGCAGGCGAGAAACCTACGAGCAGTACTTC.

This clonotype occurred once. The chain has TRBV20-1 and TRBJ2-7, with D maybe TRBD1 (5 bases). Germline V gives CDR1 DFQATT, CDR2 SNEGSKA (reference sequence). This CDR3 comprises 12 residues. Deletions cut 3 bases from V and 4 bases from J, with 10 bases between. The CDR3 nucleotides are TGCAGTGCTAGCACCGACAGTTACGAGCAGTACTTC. Translating it yields CSASTDSYEQYF.

This CDR3 reads CASSYSMLGAGNQPQHF. As DNA, the CDR3 is TGTGCCAGCAGTTACTCAATGTTGGGGGCGGGCAATCAGCCCCAGCATTTT. The J gene is TRBJ1-5, the V gene TRBV6-5; D perhaps matches TRBD1 (6 bases). The CDR3 loop spans 17 amino acids. Per the germline V gene, CDR1 is MNHEY and CDR2 is SVGAGI. Between the trimmed V and J ends, which lost 0 bases and 2 bases, there was a span of 14 bases.

The chain is built from TRBV20-1 and TRBJ2-1; TRBD2 matches 7 bases. The CDR3 has 15 amino acids. Germline CDR1 is DFQATT and CDR2 is SNEGSKA (reference sequence). V shed 2 bases and J 10 bases; nucleotides not matched to a gene: 14. CDR3 coding DNA: TGCAGTGCTAGACCCAGAGGGAGGGCCAAGTCGGAGCAGTTCTTC. Translation gives CSARPRGRAKSEQFF.

The rearrangement joins TRBV11-2 to TRBJ2-3; D is ambiguous. The V end was cut by 5 bases, the J end by 5 bases, with 11 bases between. Germline V CDR1 and CDR2: SGHAT, FQNNGV. This CDR3 spans 13 amino acids. The DNA for the CDR3 is TGTGCCAGCAGCCTGGGTCGGTTAGATACGCAGTATTTT. Its translation: CASSLGRLDTQYF.

This chain connects TRBV15 to TRBJ2-7; 8 bases map to TRBD1. The CDR3 runs to 14 residues. Germline loops: CDR1 LNHNV, CDR2 YYDKDF (reference sequence). V gave up 3 bases and J gave up 2 bases; unmatched junction bases: 3. The CDR3 sequence: CATSSPQGAYEQYF. Here the CDR3 DNA reads TGTGCCACCAGCAGTCCACAGGGGGCCTACGAGCAGTACTTC.

This clonotype was counted between two and nine times. The rearrangement joins TRBV7-6 to TRBJ2-2; D gene unclear. Germline V gene lookup returns CDR1 SGHVS and CDR2 FNYEAQ. This CDR3 spans 14 amino acids. Trimming pared 5 bases from V and 1 base from J, leaving 8 bases between. The CDR3 region has the DNA TGTGCCAGCAGCGGCAGCCGGAACACCGGGGAGCTGTTTTTT. Translation: CASSGSRNTGELFF.